Listed below are T cell receptor beta chains from one sample, sequenced in a study of tumor and adjacent non-tumor tissue in lung cancer. TCRdb redid the calling of the multiplex PCR reads with MiXCR, one entry per CDR3 protein. The sample consists of about 80,000 distinct CDR3 sequences, roughly 70% of them appearing once. What was sequenced was lung tumor tissue. The source is a woman aged 70-85 years with non-small cell lung cancer. Both conserved end residues are part of each CDR3. Fields, in order: J gene, V gene, clone size, CDR3 length, D gene, CDR3 DNA, CDR3 protein. The D gene is left open where the match is weak. Expanded clones are given a class, and other clones once, few, many or no size at all.

>TRBJ2-1|TRBV11-1|.|12|.
TGTACAAGCAGCTTAAATTACAATGAGCAGTTCTTC
CTSSLNYNEQFF
>TRBJ2-5|TRBV6-5|.|16|.
TGTCCCGGTAGTTACTCGCTTGGGGAGGGGGGAGAGACCCAGTACTTC
CPGSYSLGEGGETQYF
>TRBJ2-5|TRBV12-3/TRBV12-4|.|14|.
TGTGCCAGCAGCCGCTTAATGGTCGGAGAGACCCAGTACTTC
CASSRLMVGETQYF
>TRBJ2-2|TRBV29-1|many|14|.
TGCAGCGGCCTGGATGTAACGAACACCGGGGAGCTGTTTTTT
CSGLDVTNTGELFF
>TRBJ2-2|TRBV20-1|.|16|.
TGCAGTGTTATCGGCGGTTGGCAGTCTGCCACCTGGGAGCTGTTTTTT
CSVIGGWQSATWELFF
>TRBJ2-7|TRBV6-5|.|16|TRBD2
TGTGCCAACAGTTTCGTGGTGGGAGGGAGTTCCTACGAGCAGTACTTC
CANSFVVGGSSYEQYF
>TRBJ2-1|TRBV6-5|many|14|TRBD1
TGTGCCAGCAGAAGACAGGGGGACCACAATGAGCAGTTCTTC
CASRRQGDHNEQFF
>TRBJ2-7|TRBV5-1|.|15|.
TGCGCCAGCATCCTCGGCGCAGCGTTATCCTACGAGCAATACTTC
CASILGAALSYEQYF
>TRBJ2-3|TRBV20-1|.|17|.
TGCAGTGCTAGCCCCCCTGCTAGTGGGAGTTATACAGATACGCAGTATTTT
CSASPPASGSYTDTQYF
>TRBJ2-2|TRBV29-1|.|15|.
TGCAGCGTTTCACAGTGTGCCGGGGACACCGGGGAGCTGTTTTTT
CSVSQCAGDTGELFF
>TRBJ2-3|TRBV11-2|.|13|.
TGTGCAAGCAGCCTCTTAACGACAGATACGCAGTATTTT
CASSLLTTDTQYF
>TRBJ2-5|TRBV7-8|many|16|TRBD2
TGTGCCAGCAGATCCGAGAGCGGGAGCGCCAGAGAGACCCAGTACTTC
CASRSESGSARETQYF
>TRBJ2-2|TRBV5-1|once|14|.
TGCGCCAGCAGCTTTACAGTGAACACCGTTGAGCTGTTTTTT
CASSFTVNTVELFF
>TRBJ2-3|TRBV20-1|.|16|TRBD2
TGCAGTGCACACGGGACTAGCGGAACTAGCACAGATACGCAGTATTTT
CSAHGTSGTSTDTQYF
>TRBJ2-3|TRBV24-1|.|18|TRBD2
TGTGCCACCAGTGATTTGCCCCTTGGGACTAGCGCAGCAGATACGCAGTATTTT
CATSDLPLGTSAADTQYF
>TRBJ2-1|TRBV6-6|.|17|.
TGTGCCAGCAGTTACCTTAAACGACTAGTGGTAGACAATGAGCAGTTCTTC
CASSYLKRLVVDNEQFF
>TRBJ2-6|TRBV12-3/TRBV12-4|.|15|.
TGTCCCAGCACCAATAAGGGGGTTGGGGCCAACGTCCTGACTTTC
CPSTNKGVGANVLTF
>TRBJ2-7|TRBV28|.|15|.
TGTGCCAGCAGTACGCGACTAAAGCTTACCTACGAGCAGTACTTC
CASSTRLKLTYEQYF
>TRBJ2-7|TRBV28|few|14|.
TGTGCCAACAAACCACGGGCAGAGACTTACGAGCAGTACTTC
CANKPRAETYEQYF
>TRBJ2-5|TRBV12-3/TRBV12-4|.|12|.
TGTGCCAGCAGTTCCCAGCTAGAGACCCAGTACTTC
CASSSQLETQYF
>TRBJ1-2|TRBV10-3|.|13|.
TGTGCCATCACAGGAGCAGGGCCCGGTAGCTACACCTTC
CAITGAGPGSYTF
>TRBJ2-3|TRBV6-1|once|14|TRBD2
TGTGCCAGCAGTGGAGGGACTAACGGGAGTTGGCAATATTTT
CASSGGTNGSWQYF
>TRBJ2-1|TRBV20-1|.|17|TRBD2
TGCAGTGCTAGAGATACTGAAACTAGCGGGAGAGGCGGTGAGCAGTTCTTC
CSARDTETSGRGGEQFF
>TRBJ2-3|TRBV10-3|.|14|.
TGTGCCATCAGTGAGTCGGTGAACGCAGATACGCAGTATTTT
CAISESVNADTQYF
>TRBJ1-6|TRBV6-5|once|15|.
TGTGCCAGCAGTTTCCTTGGGAAGGGTAATTCACCCCTCCACTTT
CASSFLGKGNSPLHF
>TRBJ2-5|TRBV30|many|12|.
TGTGCCTGGAGAAAGGGGGAAGAGACCCAGTACTTC
CAWRKGEETQYF
>TRBJ2-6|TRBV6-1|.|16|.
TGTGCCAGCACTCAGGGGTCAAGCTCTGGGGCCGACGTCCTGACTTTC
CASTQGSSSGADVLTF